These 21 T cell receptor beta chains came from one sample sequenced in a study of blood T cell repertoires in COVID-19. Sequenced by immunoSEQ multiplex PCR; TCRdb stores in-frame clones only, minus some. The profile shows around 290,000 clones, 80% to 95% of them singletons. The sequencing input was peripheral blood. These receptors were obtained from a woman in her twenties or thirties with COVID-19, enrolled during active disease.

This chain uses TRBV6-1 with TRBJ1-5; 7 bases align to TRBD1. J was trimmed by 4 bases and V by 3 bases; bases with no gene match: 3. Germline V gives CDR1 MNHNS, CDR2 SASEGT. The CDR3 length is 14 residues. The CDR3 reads CASSDNRGNQPQHF. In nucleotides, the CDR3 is TGTGCCAGCAGTGACAACAGGGGAAATCAGCCCCAGCATTTT.

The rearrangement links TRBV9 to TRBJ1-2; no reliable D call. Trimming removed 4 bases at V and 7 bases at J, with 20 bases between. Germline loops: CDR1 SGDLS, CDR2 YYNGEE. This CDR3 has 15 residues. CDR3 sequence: CASSPRWGGGSGYTF. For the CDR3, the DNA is TGTGCCAGCAGCCCTCGATGGGGAGGAGGGTCTGGCTACACCTTC.

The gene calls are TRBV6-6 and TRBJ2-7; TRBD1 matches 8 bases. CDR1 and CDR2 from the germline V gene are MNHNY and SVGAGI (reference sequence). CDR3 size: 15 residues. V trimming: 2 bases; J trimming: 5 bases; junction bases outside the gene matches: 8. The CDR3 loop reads CASSYGQGSSHEQYF. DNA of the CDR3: TGTGCCAGCAGTTACGGACAGGGTAGTTCCCACGAGCAGTACTTC.

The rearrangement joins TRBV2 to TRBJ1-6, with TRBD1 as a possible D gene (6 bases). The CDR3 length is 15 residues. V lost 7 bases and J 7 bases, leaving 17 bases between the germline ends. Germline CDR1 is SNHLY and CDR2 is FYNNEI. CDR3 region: CASKEAGAFNSPLHF. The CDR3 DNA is TGTGCCAGCAAGGAGGCGGGGGCCTTCAATTCACCCCTCCACTTT.

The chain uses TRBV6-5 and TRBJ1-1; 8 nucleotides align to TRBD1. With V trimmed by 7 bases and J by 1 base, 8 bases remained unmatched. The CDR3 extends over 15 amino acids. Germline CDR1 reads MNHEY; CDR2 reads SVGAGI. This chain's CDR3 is CASNTQGAPNTEAFF. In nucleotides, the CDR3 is TGTGCCAGCAATACGCAGGGGGCCCCGAACACTGAAGCTTTCTTT.

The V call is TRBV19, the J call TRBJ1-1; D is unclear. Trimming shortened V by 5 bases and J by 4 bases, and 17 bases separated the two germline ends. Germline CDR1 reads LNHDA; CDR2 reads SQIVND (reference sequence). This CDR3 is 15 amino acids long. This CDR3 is CASSSNLYSGTEAFF. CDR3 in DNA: TGTGCCAGTAGTTCGAACCTTTATTCGGGCACTGAAGCTTTCTTT.

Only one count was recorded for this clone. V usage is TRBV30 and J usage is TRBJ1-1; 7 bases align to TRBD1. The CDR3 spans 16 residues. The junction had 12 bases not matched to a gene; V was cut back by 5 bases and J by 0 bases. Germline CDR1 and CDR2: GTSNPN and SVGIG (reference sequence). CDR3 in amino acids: CAWSRAGGFMNTEAFF. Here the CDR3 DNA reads TGTGCCTGGTCAAGGGCAGGGGGATTCATGAACACTGAAGCTTTCTTT.

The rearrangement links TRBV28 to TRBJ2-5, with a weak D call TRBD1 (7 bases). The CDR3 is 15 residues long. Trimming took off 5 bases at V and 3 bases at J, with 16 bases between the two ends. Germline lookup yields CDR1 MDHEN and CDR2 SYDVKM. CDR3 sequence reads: CASSPEGGTEETQYF. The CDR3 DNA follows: TGTGCCAGCAGTCCCGAAGGGGGGACAGAAGAGACCCAGTACTTC.

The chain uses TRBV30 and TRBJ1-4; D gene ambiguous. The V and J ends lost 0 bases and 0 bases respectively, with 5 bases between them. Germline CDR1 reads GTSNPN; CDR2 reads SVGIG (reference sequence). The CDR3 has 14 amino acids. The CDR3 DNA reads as TGTGCCTGGAGTGTACTTGCAACTAATGAAAAACTGTTTTTT. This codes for CAWSVLATNEKLFF.

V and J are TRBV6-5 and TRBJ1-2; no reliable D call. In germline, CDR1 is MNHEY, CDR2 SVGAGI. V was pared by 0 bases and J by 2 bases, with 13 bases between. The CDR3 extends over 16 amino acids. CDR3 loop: CASSYSSEGGNYGYTF. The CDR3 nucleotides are TGTGCCAGCAGTTACTCGAGTGAGGGAGGCAACTATGGCTACACCTTC.

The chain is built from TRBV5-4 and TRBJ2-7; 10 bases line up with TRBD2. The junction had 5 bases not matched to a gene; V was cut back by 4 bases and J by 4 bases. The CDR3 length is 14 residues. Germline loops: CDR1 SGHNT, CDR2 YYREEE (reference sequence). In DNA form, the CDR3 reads TGTGCCAGCAGCCCTGGACTAGCGGTATACGAGCAGTACTTC. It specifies CASSPGLAVYEQYF.

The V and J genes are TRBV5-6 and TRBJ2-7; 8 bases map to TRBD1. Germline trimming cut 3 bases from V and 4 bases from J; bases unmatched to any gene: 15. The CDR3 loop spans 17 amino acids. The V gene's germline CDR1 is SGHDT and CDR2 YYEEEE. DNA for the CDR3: TGTGCCAGCAGCTCCTTGGACAGGGAAATTTCAGGGTACGAGCAGTACTTC. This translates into CASSSLDREISGYEQYF.

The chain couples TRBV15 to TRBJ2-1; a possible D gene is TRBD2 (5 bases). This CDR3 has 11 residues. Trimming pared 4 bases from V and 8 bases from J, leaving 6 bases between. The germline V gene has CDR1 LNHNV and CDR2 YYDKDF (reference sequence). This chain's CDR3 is CATSKADEQFF. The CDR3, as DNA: TGTGCCACCAGCAAAGCGGATGAGCAGTTCTTC.

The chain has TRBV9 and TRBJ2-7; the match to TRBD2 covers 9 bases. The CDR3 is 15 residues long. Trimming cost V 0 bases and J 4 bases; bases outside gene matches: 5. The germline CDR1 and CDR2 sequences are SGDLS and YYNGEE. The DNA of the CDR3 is TGTGCCAGCAGCGTAGCTAGCGGGATTCAATACGAGCAGTACTTC. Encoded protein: CASSVASGIQYEQYF. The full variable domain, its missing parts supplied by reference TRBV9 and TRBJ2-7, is DSGVTQTPKHLITATGQRVTLRCSPRSGDLSVYWYQQSLDQGLQFLIQYYNGEERAKGNILERFSAQQFPDLHSELNLSSLELGDSALYFCASSVASGIQYEQYFGPGTRLTVT.

The CDR3 nucleotides read TGTGCCAGTTTTTCCCACGACAGGTTCACCGGGGAGCTGTTTTTT. The encoded protein is CASFSHDRFTGELFF. The V call is TRBV19, the J call TRBJ2-2, with D perhaps matching TRBD1 (6 bases). The CDR3 extends over 15 amino acids. The ends were cut back, 8 bases at V and 4 bases at J, with 17 bases in the middle. CDR1 and CDR2 (germline): LNHDA, SQIVND (reference sequence).

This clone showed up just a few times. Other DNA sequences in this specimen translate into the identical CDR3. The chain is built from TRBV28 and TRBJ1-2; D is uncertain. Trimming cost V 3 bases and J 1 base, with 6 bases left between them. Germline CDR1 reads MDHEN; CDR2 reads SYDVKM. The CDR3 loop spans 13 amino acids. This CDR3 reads CASSLPGNYGYTF. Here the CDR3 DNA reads TGTGCCAGCAGTTTGCCGGGTAACTATGGCTACACCTTC.

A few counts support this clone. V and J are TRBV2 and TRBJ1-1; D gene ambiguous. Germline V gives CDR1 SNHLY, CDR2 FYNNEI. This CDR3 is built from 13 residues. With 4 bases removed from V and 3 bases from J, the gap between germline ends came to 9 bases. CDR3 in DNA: TGTGCCAGCAGTGGCGCAGGATACACTGAAGCTTTCTTT. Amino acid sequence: CASSGAGYTEAFF. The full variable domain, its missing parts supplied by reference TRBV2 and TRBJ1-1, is EPEVTQTPSHQVTQMGQEVILRCVPISNHLYFYWYRQILGQKVEFLVSFYNNEISEKSEIFDDQFSVERPDGSNFTLKIRSTKLEDSAMYFCASSGAGYTEAFFGQGTRLTVV.

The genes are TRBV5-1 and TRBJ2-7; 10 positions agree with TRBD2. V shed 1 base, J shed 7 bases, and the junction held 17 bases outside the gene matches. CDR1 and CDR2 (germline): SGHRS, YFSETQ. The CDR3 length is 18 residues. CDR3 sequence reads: CASSLFYSGSSGSSEQYF. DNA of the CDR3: TGCGCCAGCAGCTTGTTCTACTCGGGTTCTAGCGGGAGTTCTGAGCAGTACTTC.

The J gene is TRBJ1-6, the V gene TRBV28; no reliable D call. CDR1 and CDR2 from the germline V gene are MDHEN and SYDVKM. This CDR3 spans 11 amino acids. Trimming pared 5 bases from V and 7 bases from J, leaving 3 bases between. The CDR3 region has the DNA TGTGCCAGCAGTAGCAATTCACCCCTCCACTTT. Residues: CASSSNSPLHF. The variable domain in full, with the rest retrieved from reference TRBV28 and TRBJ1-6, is DVKVTQSSRYLVKRTGEKVFLECVQDMDHENMFWYRQDPGLGLRLIYFSYDVKMKEKGDIPEGYSVSREKKERFSLILESASTNQTSMYLCASSSNSPLHFGNGTRLTVT.

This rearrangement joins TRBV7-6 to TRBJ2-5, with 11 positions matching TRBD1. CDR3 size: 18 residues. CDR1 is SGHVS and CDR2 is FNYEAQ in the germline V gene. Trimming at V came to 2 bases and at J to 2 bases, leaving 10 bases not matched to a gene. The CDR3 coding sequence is TGTGCCAGCAGCTTATTTGGACAGGGGGCTCTGGGGCAAGAGACCCAGTACTTC. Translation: CASSLFGQGALGQETQYF.

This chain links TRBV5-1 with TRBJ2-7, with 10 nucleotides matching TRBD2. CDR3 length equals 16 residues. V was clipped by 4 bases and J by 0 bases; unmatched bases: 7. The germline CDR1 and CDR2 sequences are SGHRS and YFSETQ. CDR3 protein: CASSPLAGGLSYEQYF. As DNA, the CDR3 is TGCGCCAGCAGCCCGTTAGCGGGAGGCCTCTCCTACGAGCAGTACTTC.